This T cell receptor (beta chain) was identified during a study of blood T cell repertoires in COVID-19. Study-level information: Collection of acute and convalescent COVID-19 samples took place in the United States, Italy and Spain. Sources were T cells, B-cell-depleted T cells, or PBMCs; the material itself was cDNA or gDNA.

This CDR3 is built from 13 residues. V gave up 2 bases and J gave up 2 bases, with 8 bases separating them. Germline CDR1 is SGHRS and CDR2 is YFSETQ. This clone appeared a few times. Original analysis: By means of reference gene primer amplification, nucleated cell counts were estimated. Profiling relied on immunoSEQ multiplex PCR, and the TCRdb table lists in-frame clones only, not all of them. V and J calls and clone size follow that table, whereas D and trimming were derived from the DNA. The profile shows 270,000 or so clones, under 90% of them singletons. The V and J genes are TRBV5-1 and TRBJ2-7; a possible D gene is TRBD2 (6 bases). Sequenced input: peripheral blood. The origin of this receptor is a human donor in a cohort sampled during active COVID-19. The chain's CDR3 is CASSFSGAYEQYF. The CDR3 DNA is TGCGCCAGCAGCTTTAGCGGCGCCTACGAGCAGTACTTC.